These 23 T cell receptor beta chains came from one sample sequenced in a study of OX40 agonist ivuxolimab in advanced cancers. Method: immunoSEQ multiplex PCR; TCRdb's copy keeps in-frame clones and lacks some. This table holds about 59,000 clones, 85% to 90% found once. The sequences come from CD4+ or CD8+ T cells sorted from blood, collected in a trial of the OX40 agonist ivuxolimab. The receptors were sampled from an adult with an advanced solid tumor such as melanoma, head and neck, liver or kidney cancer.

The CDR3 protein is CAWSKGQGLSYNEQFF. CDR3 nucleotides: TGTGCCTGGAGTAAGGGTCAGGGGCTCTCCTACAATGAGCAGTTCTTC. The V call is TRBV30, the J call TRBJ2-1, with a possible D match to TRBD1 (6 bases). The V end lost 2 bases, the J end lost 0 bases, and 14 bases lay between the germline ends. From germline, CDR1 is GTSNPN and CDR2 SVGIG (reference sequence). The CDR3 contains 16 residues.

The V gene is TRBV12-5, the J gene TRBJ1-1; D is possibly TRBD1 (5 bases). Germline V CDR1 and CDR2: LGHNT, FRNRAP. V shed 0 bases and J shed 3 bases, with 8 bases lying between them. This CDR3 comprises 14 residues. CDR3 DNA sequence: TGTGCTAGTGGTTTGGTAAGGGGTTACACTGAAGCTTTCTTT. Translated: CASGLVRGYTEAFF.

The chain links TRBV5-1 to TRBJ2-7; 7 bases match TRBD1. The CDR3 sequence is 13 residues long. The junction had 7 bases not matched to a gene; V was cut back by 5 bases and J by 5 bases. CDR1 and CDR2 from the germline V gene are SGHRS and YFSETQ. The CDR3, as DNA: TGCGCCAGCAGAATGGGACAGAACAACGAGCAGTACTTC. Its translation is CASRMGQNNEQYF.

This clone has only one observation. The chain couples TRBV27 to TRBJ1-1, with a weak D call TRBD1 (6 bases). Germline V gene lookup returns CDR1 MNHEY and CDR2 SMNVEV (reference sequence). The CDR3 sequence is 16 residues long. The V end was cut by 1 base, the J end by 0 bases, with 12 bases between. CDR3 in amino acids: CASSLYRQAMNTEAFF. Written as DNA, the CDR3 is TGTGCCAGCAGTTTATACAGACAGGCAATGAACACTGAAGCTTTCTTT.

The J gene is TRBJ2-7, the V gene TRBV27; TRBD1 might be the D (6 bases). V was cut by 5 bases and J by 1 base, with 12 bases left in between. There are 14 residues in the CDR3. The germline V gene encodes CDR1 MNHEY and CDR2 SMNVEV (reference sequence). CDR3: CASSPRDTSYEQYF. For the CDR3, the DNA is TGTGCCAGCAGTCCAAGGGACACTTCCTACGAGCAGTACTTC.

CDR3 protein: CASSTYRGPGSYEQYF. The CDR3 DNA is TGTGCCAGCAGTACATACAGGGGACCCGGGTCCTACGAGCAGTACTTC. The rearrangement uses TRBV27 and TRBJ2-7; 7 nucleotides agree with TRBD1. The CDR3 has 16 residues. In germline, CDR1 is MNHEY, CDR2 SMNVEV (reference sequence). The V and J ends lost 5 bases and 1 base, in that order; junction bases with no gene match: 11.

This rearrangement joins TRBV28 to TRBJ1-4; D remains unclear. Deletions cut 10 bases from V and 10 bases from J, with 16 bases between. The germline V gene has CDR1 MDHEN and CDR2 SYDVKM. The CDR3 is 12 amino acids. CDR3 sequence: CATLGPRGKLFF. CDR3 in DNA: TGTGCCACCCTGGGCCCACGGGGAAAACTGTTTTTT. Variable domain in full (rest from reference TRBV28 and TRBJ1-4): DVKVTQSSRYLVKRTGEKVFLECVQDMDHENMFWYRQDPGLGLRLIYFSYDVKMKEKGDIPEGYSVSREKKERFSLILESASTNQTSMYLCATLGPRGKLFFGSGTQLSVL.

CDR3 nucleotides: TGTGCCAGCAGTTCAGAAGGGGGCGGCTATGGCTACACCTTC. Its protein is CASSSEGGGYGYTF. The chain links TRBV28 to TRBJ1-2; 7 bases align to TRBD1. The V segment lost 4 bases and the J segment 4 bases; nucleotides outside the gene matches: 6. The germline V gene has CDR1 MDHEN and CDR2 SYDVKM. The CDR3 runs to 14 residues.

J is TRBJ2-7 and V is TRBV11-2, with 7 bases matching TRBD1. This CDR3 has 14 residues. The germline V gene has CDR1 SGHAT and CDR2 FQNNGV. With V trimmed by 6 bases and J by 3 bases, 8 bases remained unmatched. CDR3 nucleotide sequence: TGTGCCAGCAGTTCAAACAGGGGCCACTACGAGCAGTACTTC. Amino acids: CASSSNRGHYEQYF. The whole variable domain, remainder taken from reference TRBV11-2 and TRBJ2-7, is EAGVAQSPRYKIIEKRQSVAFWCNPISGHATLYWYQQILGQGPKLLIQFQNNGVVDDSQLPKDRFSAERLKGVDSTLKIQPAKLEDSAVYLCASSSNRGHYEQYFGPGTRLTVT.

The chain is built from TRBV29-1 and TRBJ2-2; TRBD2 agrees at 7 bases. Germline V lookup: CDR1 SQVTM, CDR2 ANQGSEA. V trimming: 8 bases; J trimming: 4 bases; junction bases outside the gene matches: 10. This CDR3 has 14 residues. CDR3 in amino acids: CSPGPSGLTGELFF. CDR3 coding DNA: TGCAGCCCGGGGCCTAGCGGCCTCACCGGGGAGCTGTTTTTT.

The V and J genes are TRBV7-9 and TRBJ1-5; D is uncertain. The CDR3 sequence is 15 residues long. The V end was cut by 0 bases, the J end by 3 bases, with 9 bases between. Germline CDR1 and CDR2: SEHNR and FQNEAQ (reference sequence). The chain's CDR3 is CASSLADKLNQPQHF. The CDR3 coding sequence is TGTGCCAGCAGCTTAGCCGACAAACTCAATCAGCCCCAGCATTTT.

The CDR3 loop reads CAIKDSNQPQHF. For the CDR3, the DNA is TGTGCCATCAAGGATTCCAATCAGCCCCAGCATTTT. The V call is TRBV10-3, the J call TRBJ1-5; no clear D gene. The germline V gene has CDR1 ENHRY and CDR2 SYGVKD. V was pared by 7 bases and J by 3 bases, with 7 bases between. The CDR3 extends over 12 amino acids.

This sequence joins TRBV9 and TRBJ2-3, with D maybe TRBD1 (6 bases). Germline loops: CDR1 SGDLS, CDR2 YYNGEE. The CDR3 sequence is 15 residues long. V lost 0 bases, J lost 2 bases, and 10 bases lay in between. The CDR3 loop is CASSVATGTTDTQYF. The CDR3 coding sequence is TGTGCCAGCAGCGTAGCTACAGGGACCACAGATACGCAGTATTTT.

This rearrangement joins TRBV30 to TRBJ2-1, with D possibly called TRBD1 or TRBD2 (6 bases each). Germline lookup yields CDR1 GTSNPN and CDR2 SVGIG (reference sequence). V was pared by 8 bases and J by 8 bases, with 25 bases between. The CDR3 sequence is 15 residues long. The CDR3 reads CAQKETGGGKDEQFF. In DNA, the CDR3 is TGTGCCCAAAAGGAAACTGGGGGCGGGAAGGATGAGCAGTTCTTC.

This chain uses TRBV5-1 with TRBJ1-4, with D perhaps TRBD1 (6 bases). This CDR3 has 16 amino acids. V was cut by 2 bases and J by 8 bases, with 19 bases left in between. CDR1 and CDR2 from the germline V gene are SGHRS and YFSETQ. The CDR3 loop reads CASSLGVQGRGEKLFF. CDR3 sequence (DNA): TGCGCCAGCAGCTTAGGAGTACAGGGAAGGGGCGAAAAACTGTTTTTT. Combining the CDR3 with reference TRBV5-1 and TRBJ1-4 gives the whole variable domain KAGVTQTPRYLIKTRGQQVTLSCSPISGHRSVSWYQQTPGQGLQFLFEYFSETQRNKGNFPGRFSGRQFSNSRSEMNVSTLELGDSALYLCASSLGVQGRGEKLFFGSGTQLSVL.

The rearrangement joins TRBV29-1 to TRBJ2-7, with TRBD1 identical over 11 bases. Germline values: CDR1 SQVTM, CDR2 ANQGSEA. The CDR3 sequence is 14 residues long. After removal of 6 bases from V and 8 bases from J, the junction contained 12 bases not matched to a gene. CDR3 sequence (DNA): TGCAGCGTCACTTCCGGGACAGGGGGGTCAAAGCAGTACTTC. Translated, it gives CSVTSGTGGSKQYF.

The chain carries TRBV10-3 and TRBJ1-2; the D gene is possibly TRBD1 (6 bases). Trimming removed 0 bases from V and 11 bases from J, with 13 bases in between. Germline values: CDR1 ENHRY, CDR2 SYGVKD. This CDR3 region has 13 residues. The CDR3 DNA follows: TGTGCCATCAGTGAGTCGCGGACAGCGATATACACCTTC. Translated, it gives CAISESRTAIYTF.

This chain connects TRBV2 to TRBJ2-3; 8 bases match TRBD1. CDR3 length equals 14 residues. Germline CDR1 reads SNHLY; CDR2 reads FYNNEI. V shed 9 bases and J 0 bases; nucleotides not matched to a gene: 5. The CDR3 reads CASYRGTSTDTQYF. CDR3 coding DNA: TGTGCCAGTTACAGGGGGACTAGCACAGATACGCAGTATTTT.

The chain employs TRBV7-2 and TRBJ1-2; D remains ambiguous. The CDR3 spans 13 residues. Per germline, CDR1 SGHTA and CDR2 FQGNSA. V shed 3 bases and J shed 4 bases, with 9 bases lying between them. DNA for the CDR3: TGTGCCAGCAGCTTGCCGGGCACCTATGGCTACACCTTC. This translates into CASSLPGTYGYTF.

This clone was counted between two and nine times. V gene TRBV10-1 combines with J gene TRBJ2-1; possible D gene TRBD2, 7 bases. The CDR3 has 14 residues. CDR1 is WNHNN and CDR2 is SYGVQD in the germline V gene (reference sequence). V was clipped by 8 bases and J by 7 bases, with 18 bases between them. The DNA of the CDR3 is TGCGCCAGCGGGGGGGCGGTCGGGATTAATGAGCAGTTCTTC. As protein: CASGGAVGINEQFF.

The chain carries TRBV20-1 and TRBJ2-1, with no clear D. Germline values: CDR1 DFQATT, CDR2 SNEGSKA (reference sequence). The CDR3 consists of 11 residues. The V end lost 8 bases, the J end lost 3 bases, and 8 bases lay between the germline ends. The CDR3 sequence: CSPAIYNEQFF. In nucleotides, the CDR3 is TGCAGTCCAGCGATCTACAATGAGCAGTTCTTC.

The chain combines TRBV5-4 with TRBJ2-2, with TRBD2 identical over 7 bases. Germline V CDR1 and CDR2: SGHNT, YYREEE (reference sequence). The trim removed 5 bases at V and 5 bases at J, leaving 9 bases unmatched. This CDR3 region has 15 residues. CDR3 protein: CASRLRLGGTGELFF. CDR3 coding DNA: TGTGCCAGCAGGTTGCGACTGGGGGGGACCGGGGAGCTGTTTTTT.

The chain joins TRBV7-2 to TRBJ2-7, with D possibly matching TRBD2 (7 bases). Per the germline V gene, CDR1 is SGHTA and CDR2 is FQGNSA. The CDR3 spans 14 residues. V was cut by 5 bases and J by 0 bases, with 11 bases left in between. The CDR3 region is CASSGGGLSYEQYF. The CDR3 DNA sequence: TGTGCCAGCAGCGGGGGGGGCCTCTCCTACGAGCAGTACTTC.